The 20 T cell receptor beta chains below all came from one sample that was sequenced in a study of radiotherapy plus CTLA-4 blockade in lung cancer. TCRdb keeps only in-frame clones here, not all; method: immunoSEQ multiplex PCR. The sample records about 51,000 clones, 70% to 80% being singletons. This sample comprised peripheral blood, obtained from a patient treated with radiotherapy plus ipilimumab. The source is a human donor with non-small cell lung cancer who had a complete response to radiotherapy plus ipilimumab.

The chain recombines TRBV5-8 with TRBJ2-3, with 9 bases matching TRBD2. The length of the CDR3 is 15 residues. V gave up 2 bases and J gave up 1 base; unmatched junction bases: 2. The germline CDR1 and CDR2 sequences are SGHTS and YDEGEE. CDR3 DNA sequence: TGTGCCAGCAGCTTACAGCGGGGGGGCACAGATACGCAGTATTTT. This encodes CASSLQRGGTDTQYF.

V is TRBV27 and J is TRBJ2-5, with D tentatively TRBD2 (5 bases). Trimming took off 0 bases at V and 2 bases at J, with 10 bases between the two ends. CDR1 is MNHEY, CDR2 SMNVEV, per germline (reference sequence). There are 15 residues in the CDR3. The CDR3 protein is CASSLSPGSQETQYF. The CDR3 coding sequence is TGTGCCAGCAGTTTATCCCCGGGGTCGCAAGAGACCCAGTACTTC.

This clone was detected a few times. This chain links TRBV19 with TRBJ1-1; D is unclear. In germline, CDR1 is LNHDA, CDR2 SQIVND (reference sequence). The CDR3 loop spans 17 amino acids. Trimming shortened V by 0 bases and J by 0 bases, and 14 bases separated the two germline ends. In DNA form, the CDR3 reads TGTGCCAGTAGTATAGACTTGAGCTTCAGGATGAACACTGAAGCTTTCTTT. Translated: CASSIDLSFRMNTEAFF.

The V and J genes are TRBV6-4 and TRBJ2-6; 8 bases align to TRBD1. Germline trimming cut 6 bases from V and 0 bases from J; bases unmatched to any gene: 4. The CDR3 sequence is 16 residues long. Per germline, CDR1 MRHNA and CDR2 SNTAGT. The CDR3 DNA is TGTGCCAGCAGCCGGGACAGGCTCTCTGGGGCCAACGTCCTGACTTTC. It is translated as CASSRDRLSGANVLTF.

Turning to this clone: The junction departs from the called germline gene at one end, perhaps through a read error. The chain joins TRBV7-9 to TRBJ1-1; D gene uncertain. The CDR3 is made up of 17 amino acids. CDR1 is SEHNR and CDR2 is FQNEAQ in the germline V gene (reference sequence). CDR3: CASSLWPEVGGNTGAFF. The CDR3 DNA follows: TGTGCCAGCAGCTTATGGCCCGAAGTCGGCGGGAACACTGGAGCTTTCTTT.

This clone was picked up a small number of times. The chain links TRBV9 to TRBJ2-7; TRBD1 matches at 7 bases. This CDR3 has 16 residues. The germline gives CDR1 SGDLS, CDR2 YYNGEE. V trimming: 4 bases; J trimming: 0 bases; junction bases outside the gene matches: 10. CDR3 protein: CASSPLVQGDSYEQYF. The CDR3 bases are TGTGCCAGCAGCCCCCTGGTTCAGGGGGACTCCTACGAGCAGTACTTC.

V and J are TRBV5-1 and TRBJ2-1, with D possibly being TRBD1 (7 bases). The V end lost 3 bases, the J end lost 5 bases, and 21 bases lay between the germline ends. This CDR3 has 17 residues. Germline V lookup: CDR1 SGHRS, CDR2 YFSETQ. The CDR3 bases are TGCGCCAGCAGCTCGTACGCGGGGACAGAATGGGACAATGAGCAGTTCTTC. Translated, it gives CASSSYAGTEWDNEQFF.

CDR3 sequence (DNA): TGTGCCAGCAGCACGGCCGGGACAGGGAAGGCTGAGACCCAGTACTTC. Amino acids: CASSTAGTGKAETQYF. The chain links TRBV7-8 to TRBJ2-5; 9 nucleotides align to TRBD1. From germline, CDR1 is SGHVS and CDR2 FQNEAQ. V was pared by 5 bases and J by 5 bases, with 12 bases of the junction left unmatched. The CDR3 spans 16 residues. Full variable domain (missing parts from reference TRBV7-8 and TRBJ2-5): GAGVSQSPRYKVAKRGQDVALRCDPISGHVSLFWYQQALGQGPEFLTYFQNEAQLDKSGLPSDRFFAERPEGSVSTLKIQRTQQEDSAVYLCASSTAGTGKAETQYFGPGTRLLVL.

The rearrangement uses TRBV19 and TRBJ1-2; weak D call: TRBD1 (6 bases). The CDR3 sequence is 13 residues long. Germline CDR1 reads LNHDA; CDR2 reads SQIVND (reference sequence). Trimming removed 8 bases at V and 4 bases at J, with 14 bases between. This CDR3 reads CASESGTSYGYTF. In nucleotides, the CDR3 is TGTGCCAGTGAGTCCGGGACATCCTATGGCTACACCTTC.

In DNA, the CDR3 is TGTGCCAGCATGCCGGGACAGAGGAGTGGTAGCAATCAGCCCCAGCATTTT. Encoded protein: CASMPGQRSGSNQPQHF. V usage is TRBV7-2 and J usage is TRBJ1-5; 7 bases fit TRBD1. Germline V gives CDR1 SGHTA, CDR2 FQGNSA. The CDR3 runs 17 residues. V shed 7 bases and J 0 bases; nucleotides not matched to a gene: 12.

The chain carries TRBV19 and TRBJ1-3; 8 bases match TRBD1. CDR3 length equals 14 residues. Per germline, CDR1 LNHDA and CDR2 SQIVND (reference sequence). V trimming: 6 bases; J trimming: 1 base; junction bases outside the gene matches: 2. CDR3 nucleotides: TGTGCCAGTAGGCAGGGGGCTTCTGGAAACACCATATATTTT. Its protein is CASRQGASGNTIYF.

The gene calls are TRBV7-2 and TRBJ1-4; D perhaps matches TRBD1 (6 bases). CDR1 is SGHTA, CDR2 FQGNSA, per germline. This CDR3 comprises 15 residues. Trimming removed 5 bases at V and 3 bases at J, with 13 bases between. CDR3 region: CASSQQTGPNEKLFF. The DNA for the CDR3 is TGTGCCAGCAGCCAGCAAACAGGGCCTAATGAAAAACTGTTTTTT.

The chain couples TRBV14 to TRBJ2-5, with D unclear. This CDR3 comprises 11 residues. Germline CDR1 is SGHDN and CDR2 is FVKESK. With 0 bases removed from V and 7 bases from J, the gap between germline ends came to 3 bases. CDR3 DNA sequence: TGTGCCAGCAGCCAAGATAGGACCCAGTACTTC. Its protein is CASSQDRTQYF.

CDR3 nucleotides: TGTGCCAGCAGCTGGAGGGGGCTTCGGACAGATACGCAGTATTTT. This translates into CASSWRGLRTDTQYF. The chain is built from TRBV5-6 and TRBJ2-3; D is perhaps TRBD1 (7 bases). Per the germline V gene, CDR1 is SGHDT and CDR2 is YYEEEE. CDR3 length: 15 residues. Trimming took off 3 bases at V and 3 bases at J, with 14 bases between the two ends.

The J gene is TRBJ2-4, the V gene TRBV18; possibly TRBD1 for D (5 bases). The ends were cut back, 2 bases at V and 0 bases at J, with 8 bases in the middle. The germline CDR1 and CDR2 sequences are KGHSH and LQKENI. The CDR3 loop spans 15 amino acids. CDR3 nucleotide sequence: TGTGCCAGCTCACCATCGACAGTAGCCAAAAACATTCAGTACTTC. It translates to CASSPSTVAKNIQYF.

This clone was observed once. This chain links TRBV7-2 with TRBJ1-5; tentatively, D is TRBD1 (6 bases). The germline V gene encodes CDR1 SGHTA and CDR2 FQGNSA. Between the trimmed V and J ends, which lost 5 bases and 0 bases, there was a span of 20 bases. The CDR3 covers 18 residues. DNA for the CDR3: TGTGCCAGCAGCATAGGCGGACAGATATCCTATAGCAATCAGCCCCAGCATTTT. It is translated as CASSIGGQISYSNQPQHF.

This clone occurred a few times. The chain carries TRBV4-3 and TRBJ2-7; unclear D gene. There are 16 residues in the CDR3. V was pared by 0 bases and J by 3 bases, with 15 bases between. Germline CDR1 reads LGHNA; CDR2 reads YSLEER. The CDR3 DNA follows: TGCGCCAGCAGCCAAGAAAATACCCCCGGTATCTACGAGCAGTACTTC. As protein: CASSQENTPGIYEQYF.

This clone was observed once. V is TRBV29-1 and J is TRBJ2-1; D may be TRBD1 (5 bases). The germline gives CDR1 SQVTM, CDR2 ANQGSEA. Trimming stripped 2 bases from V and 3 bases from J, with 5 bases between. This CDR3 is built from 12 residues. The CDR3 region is CSVETGYNEQFF. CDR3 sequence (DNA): TGCAGCGTTGAAACAGGCTACAATGAGCAGTTCTTC.

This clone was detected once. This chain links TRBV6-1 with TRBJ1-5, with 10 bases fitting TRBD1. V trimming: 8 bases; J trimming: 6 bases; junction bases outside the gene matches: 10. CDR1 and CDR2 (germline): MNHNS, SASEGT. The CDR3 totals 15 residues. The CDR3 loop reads CASGTGTGDSQPQHF. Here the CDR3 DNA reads TGTGCCAGCGGTACCGGGACAGGGGACAGTCAGCCCCAGCATTTT.

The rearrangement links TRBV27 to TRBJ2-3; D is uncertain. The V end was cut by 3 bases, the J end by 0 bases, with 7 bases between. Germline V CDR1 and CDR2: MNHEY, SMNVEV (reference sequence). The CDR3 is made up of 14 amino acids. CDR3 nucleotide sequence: TGTGCCAGCAGTTTGTCCACTAGCACAGATACGCAGTATTTT. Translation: CASSLSTSTDTQYF.